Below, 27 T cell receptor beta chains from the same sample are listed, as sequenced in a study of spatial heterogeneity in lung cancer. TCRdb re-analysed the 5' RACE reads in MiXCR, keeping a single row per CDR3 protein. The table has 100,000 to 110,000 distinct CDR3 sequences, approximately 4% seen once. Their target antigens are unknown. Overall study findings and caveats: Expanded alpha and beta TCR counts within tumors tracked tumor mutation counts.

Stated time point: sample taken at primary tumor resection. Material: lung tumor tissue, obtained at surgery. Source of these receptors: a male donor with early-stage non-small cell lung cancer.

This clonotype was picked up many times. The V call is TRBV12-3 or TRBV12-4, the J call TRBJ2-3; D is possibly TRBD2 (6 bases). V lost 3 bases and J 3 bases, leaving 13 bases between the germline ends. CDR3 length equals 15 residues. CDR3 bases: TGTGCCAGCAGTTTCTATATCGGGGGAACAGATACGCAGTATTTT. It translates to CASSFYIGGTDTQYF.

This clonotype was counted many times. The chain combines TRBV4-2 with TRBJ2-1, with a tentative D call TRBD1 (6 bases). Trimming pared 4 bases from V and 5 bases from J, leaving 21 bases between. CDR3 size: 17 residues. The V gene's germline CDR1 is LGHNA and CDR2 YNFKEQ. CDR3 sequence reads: CASSRFFPGTRDNEQFF. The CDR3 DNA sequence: TGTGCCAGCAGCCGATTTTTTCCGGGGACAAGGGACAATGAGCAGTTCTTC.

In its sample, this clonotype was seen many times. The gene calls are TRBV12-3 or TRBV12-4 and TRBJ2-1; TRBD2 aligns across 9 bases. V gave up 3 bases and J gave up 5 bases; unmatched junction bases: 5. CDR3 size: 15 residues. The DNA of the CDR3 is TGTGCCAGCAGTTTTTCGGGACTAGCCGACAATGAGCAGTTCTTC. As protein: CASSFSGLADNEQFF.

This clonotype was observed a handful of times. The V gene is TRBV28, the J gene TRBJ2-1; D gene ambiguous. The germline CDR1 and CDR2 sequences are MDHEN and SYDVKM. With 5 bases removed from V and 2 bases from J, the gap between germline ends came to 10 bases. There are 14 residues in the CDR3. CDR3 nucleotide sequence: TGTGCCAGCAGTACTCCCGGGCCCTACAATGAGCAGTTCTTC. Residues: CASSTPGPYNEQFF.

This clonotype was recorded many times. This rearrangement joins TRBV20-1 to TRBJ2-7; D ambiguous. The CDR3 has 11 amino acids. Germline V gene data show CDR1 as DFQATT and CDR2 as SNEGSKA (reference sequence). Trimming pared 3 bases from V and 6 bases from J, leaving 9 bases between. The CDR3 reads CSASSGFEQYF. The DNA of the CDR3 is TGCAGTGCTAGTTCCGGGTTCGAGCAGTACTTC.

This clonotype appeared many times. CDR3 protein: CSASRSEQYF. The CDR3 region has the DNA TGCAGTGCTAGTAGATCCGAGCAGTACTTC. The chain joins TRBV20-1 to TRBJ2-7; unclear D gene. Germline CDR1 and CDR2: DFQATT and SNEGSKA (reference sequence). Trimming took 3 bases from V and 6 from J, leaving 6 bases between them. The CDR3 is made up of 10 amino acids.

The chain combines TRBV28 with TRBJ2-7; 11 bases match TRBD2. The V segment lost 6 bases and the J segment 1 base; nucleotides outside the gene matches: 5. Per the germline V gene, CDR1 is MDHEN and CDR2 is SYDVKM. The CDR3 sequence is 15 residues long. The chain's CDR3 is CASSETSGASYEQYF. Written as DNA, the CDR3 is TGTGCCAGCAGCGAGACTAGCGGGGCTTCCTACGAGCAGTACTTC.

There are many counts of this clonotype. CDR3 nucleotides: TGCAGTGCTAGAGACAGGGCCCCTAGCACAGATACGCAGTATTTT. This gives the protein CSARDRAPSTDTQYF. The chain recombines TRBV20-1 with TRBJ2-3; tentatively, D is TRBD1 (5 bases). The CDR3 sequence is 15 residues long. CDR1 and CDR2 (germline): DFQATT, SNEGSKA (reference sequence). V lost 0 bases, J lost 0 bases, and 10 bases lay in between.

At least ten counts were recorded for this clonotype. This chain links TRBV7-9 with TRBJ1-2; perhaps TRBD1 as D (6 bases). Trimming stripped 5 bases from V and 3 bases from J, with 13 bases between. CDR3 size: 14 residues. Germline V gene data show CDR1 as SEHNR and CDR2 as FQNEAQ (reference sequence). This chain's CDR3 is CASSKQGSDYGYTF. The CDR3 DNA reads TGTGCCAGCAGCAAACAGGGCAGTGACTATGGCTACACCTTC.

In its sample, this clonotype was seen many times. CDR3 amino acids: CASSFGGALNFARSDEQFF. CDR3 nucleotides: TGTGCCAGCAGCTTCGGGGGGGCCCTTAACTTCGCTAGGTCGGATGAGCAGTTCTTC. The rearrangement joins TRBV11-2 to TRBJ2-1; 8 positions agree with TRBD2. The CDR3 length is 19 residues. Looked up from germline, CDR1 is SGHAT and CDR2 is FQNNGV. Trimming cost V 3 bases and J 8 bases; bases outside gene matches: 21.

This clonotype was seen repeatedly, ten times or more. This CDR3 reads CASSLAGEFHNEQFF. CDR3 nucleotide sequence: TGTGCCAGCAGTTTAGCGGGAGAATTCCACAATGAGCAGTTCTTC. The J gene is TRBJ2-1, the V gene TRBV12-3 or TRBV12-4; possible D gene TRBD2, 5 bases. V lost 0 bases and J lost 5, with 11 bases in between. The CDR3 length is 15 residues.

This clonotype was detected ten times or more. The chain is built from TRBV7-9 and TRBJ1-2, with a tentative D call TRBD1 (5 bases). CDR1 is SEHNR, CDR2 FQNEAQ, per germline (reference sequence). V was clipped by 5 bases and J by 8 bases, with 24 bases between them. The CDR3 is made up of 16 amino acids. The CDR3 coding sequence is TGTGCCAGCAGCCCTTCAGGGTTGAGGGGTGTAAAAGGCTACACCTTC. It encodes CASSPSGLRGVKGYTF.

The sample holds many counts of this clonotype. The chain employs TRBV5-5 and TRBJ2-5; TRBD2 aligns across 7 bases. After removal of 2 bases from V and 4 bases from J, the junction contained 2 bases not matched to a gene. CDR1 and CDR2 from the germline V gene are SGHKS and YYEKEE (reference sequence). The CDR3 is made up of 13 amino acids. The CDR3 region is CASSFGGGETQYF. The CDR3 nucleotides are TGTGCCAGCAGCTTCGGCGGGGGAGAGACCCAGTACTTC.

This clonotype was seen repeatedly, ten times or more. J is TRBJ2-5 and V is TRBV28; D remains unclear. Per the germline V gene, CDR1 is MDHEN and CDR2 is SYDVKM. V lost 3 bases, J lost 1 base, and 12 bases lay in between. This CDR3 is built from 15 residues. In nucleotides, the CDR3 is TGTGCCAGCAGTTTGGTTTTCGGAACCCAAGAGACCCAGTACTTC. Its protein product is CASSLVFGTQETQYF.

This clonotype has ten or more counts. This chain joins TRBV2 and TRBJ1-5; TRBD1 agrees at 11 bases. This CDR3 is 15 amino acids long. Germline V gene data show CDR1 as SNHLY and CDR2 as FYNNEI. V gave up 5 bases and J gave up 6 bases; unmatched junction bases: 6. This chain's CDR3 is CASSMGQGVFQPQHF. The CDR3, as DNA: TGTGCCAGCAGTATGGGACAGGGGGTATTTCAGCCCCAGCATTTT.

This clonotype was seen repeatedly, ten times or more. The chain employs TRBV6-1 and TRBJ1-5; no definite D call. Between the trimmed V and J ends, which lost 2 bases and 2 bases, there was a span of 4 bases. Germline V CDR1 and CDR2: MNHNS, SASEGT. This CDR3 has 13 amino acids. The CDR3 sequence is CASSESGNQPQHF. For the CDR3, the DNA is TGTGCCAGCAGTGAATCGGGCAATCAGCCCCAGCATTTT.

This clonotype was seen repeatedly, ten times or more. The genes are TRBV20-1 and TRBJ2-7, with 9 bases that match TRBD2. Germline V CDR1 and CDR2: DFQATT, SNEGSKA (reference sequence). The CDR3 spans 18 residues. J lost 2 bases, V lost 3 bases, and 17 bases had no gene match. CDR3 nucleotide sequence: TGCAGTGCTAGGCCCCTAATAACCCGGACTAGCGTAGCCTACGAGCAGTACTTC. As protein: CSARPLITRTSVAYEQYF.

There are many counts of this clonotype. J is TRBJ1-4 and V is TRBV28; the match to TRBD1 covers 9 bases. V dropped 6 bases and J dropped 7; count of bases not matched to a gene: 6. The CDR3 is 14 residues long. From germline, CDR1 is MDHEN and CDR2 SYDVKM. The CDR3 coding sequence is TGTGCCAGCAGCCAGACAGGGGGAAGTGAAAAACTGTTTTTT. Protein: CASSQTGGSEKLFF.

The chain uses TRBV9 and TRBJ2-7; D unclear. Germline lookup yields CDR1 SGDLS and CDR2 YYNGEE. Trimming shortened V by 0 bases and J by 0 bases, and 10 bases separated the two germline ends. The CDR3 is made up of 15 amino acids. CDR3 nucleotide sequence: TGTGCCAGCAGCGTAGGATACTCTAGCTCCTACGAGCAGTACTTC. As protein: CASSVGYSSSYEQYF.

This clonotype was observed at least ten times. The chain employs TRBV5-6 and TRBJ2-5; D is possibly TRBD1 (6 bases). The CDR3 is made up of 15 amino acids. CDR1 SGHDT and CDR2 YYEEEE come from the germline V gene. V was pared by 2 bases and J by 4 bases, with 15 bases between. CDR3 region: CASSFQREGGETQYF. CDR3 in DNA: TGTGCCAGCAGCTTCCAACGTGAAGGGGGAGAGACCCAGTACTTC.

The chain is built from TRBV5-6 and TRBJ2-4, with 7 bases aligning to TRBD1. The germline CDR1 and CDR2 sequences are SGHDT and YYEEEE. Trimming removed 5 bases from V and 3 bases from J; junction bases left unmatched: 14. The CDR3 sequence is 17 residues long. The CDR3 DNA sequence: TGTGCCAGCAGTTATCGAAACAGGGGTACGGACAAAAACATTCAGTACTTC. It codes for CASSYRNRGTDKNIQYF.

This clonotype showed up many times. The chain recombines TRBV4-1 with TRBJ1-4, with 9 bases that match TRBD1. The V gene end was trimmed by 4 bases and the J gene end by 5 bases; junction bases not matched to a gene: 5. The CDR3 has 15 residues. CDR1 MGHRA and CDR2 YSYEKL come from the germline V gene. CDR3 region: CASSRVGTGNEKLFF. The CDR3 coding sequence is TGCGCCAGCAGCCGAGTCGGGACAGGGAATGAAAAACTGTTTTTT.

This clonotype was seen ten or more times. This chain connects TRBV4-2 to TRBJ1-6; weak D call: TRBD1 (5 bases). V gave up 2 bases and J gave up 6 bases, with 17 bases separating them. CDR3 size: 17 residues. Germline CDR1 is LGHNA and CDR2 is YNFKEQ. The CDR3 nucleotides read TGTGCCAGCAGCCAAAGAGGAGGCAGGGCAACTAATTCACCCCTCCACTTT. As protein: CASSQRGGRATNSPLHF.

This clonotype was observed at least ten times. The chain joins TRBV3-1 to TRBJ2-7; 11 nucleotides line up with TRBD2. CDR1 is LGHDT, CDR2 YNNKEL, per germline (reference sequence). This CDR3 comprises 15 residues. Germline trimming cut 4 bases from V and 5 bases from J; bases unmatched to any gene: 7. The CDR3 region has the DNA TGTGCCAGCAGCCTTTCCGGGACTAGCGGAGACGAGCAGTACTTC. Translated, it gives CASSLSGTSGDEQYF.

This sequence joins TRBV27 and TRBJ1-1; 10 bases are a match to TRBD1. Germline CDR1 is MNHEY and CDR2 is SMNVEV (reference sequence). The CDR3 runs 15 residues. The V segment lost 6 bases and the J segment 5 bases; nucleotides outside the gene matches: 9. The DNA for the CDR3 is TGTGCCAGCAGCCTAATGACAGGGGGCCTGACTGAAGCTTTCTTT. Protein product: CASSLMTGGLTEAFF.

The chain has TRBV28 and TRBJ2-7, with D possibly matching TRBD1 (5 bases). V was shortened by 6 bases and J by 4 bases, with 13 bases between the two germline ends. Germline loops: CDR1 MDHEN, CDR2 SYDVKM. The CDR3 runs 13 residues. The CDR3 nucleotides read TGTGCCAGCAGAATCGGACATGCATACGAGCAGTACTTC. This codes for CASRIGHAYEQYF.

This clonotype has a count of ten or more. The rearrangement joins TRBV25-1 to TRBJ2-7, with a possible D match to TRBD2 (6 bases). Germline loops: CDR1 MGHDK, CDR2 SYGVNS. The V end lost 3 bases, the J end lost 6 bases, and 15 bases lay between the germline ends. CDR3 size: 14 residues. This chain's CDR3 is CASSDPWTGGEQYF. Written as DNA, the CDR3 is TGTGCCAGCAGTGATCCTTGGACCGGGGGCGAGCAGTACTTC.